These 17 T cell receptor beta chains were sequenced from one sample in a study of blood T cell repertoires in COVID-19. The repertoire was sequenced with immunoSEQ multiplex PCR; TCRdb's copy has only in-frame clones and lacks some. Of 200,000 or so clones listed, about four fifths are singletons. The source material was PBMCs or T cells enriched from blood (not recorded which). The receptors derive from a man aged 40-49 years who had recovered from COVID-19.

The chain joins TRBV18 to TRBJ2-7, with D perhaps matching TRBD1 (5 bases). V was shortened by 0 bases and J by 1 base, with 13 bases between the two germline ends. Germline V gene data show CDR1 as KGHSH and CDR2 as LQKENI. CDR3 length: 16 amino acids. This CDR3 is CASSPPAQVPSYEQYF. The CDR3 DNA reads TGTGCCAGCTCACCACCGGCACAGGTGCCTTCCTACGAGCAGTACTTC.

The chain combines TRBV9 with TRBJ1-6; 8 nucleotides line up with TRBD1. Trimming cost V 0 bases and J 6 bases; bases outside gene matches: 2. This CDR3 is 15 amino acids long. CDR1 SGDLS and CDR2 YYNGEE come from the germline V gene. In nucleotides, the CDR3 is TGTGCCAGCAGCGTAGAAGGGACAGGTAATTCACCCCTCCACTTT. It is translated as CASSVEGTGNSPLHF.

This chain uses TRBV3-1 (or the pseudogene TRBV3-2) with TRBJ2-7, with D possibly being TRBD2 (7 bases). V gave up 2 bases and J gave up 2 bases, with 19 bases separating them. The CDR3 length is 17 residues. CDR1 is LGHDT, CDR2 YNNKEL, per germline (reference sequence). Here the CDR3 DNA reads TGTGCCAGCAGCCAATGGGGGGGCACAGGGCCGACCTACGAGCAGTACTTC. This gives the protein CASSQWGGTGPTYEQYF.

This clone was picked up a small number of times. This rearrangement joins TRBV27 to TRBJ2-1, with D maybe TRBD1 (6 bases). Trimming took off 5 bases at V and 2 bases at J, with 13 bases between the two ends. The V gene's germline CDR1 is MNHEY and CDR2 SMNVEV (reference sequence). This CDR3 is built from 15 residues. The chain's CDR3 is CASSPGQWPYNEQFF. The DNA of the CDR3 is TGTGCCAGCAGTCCAGGACAGTGGCCCTACAATGAGCAGTTCTTC.

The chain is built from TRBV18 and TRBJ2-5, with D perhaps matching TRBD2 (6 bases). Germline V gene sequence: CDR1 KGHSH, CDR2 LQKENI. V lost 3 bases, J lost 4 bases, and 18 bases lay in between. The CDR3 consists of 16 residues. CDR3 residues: CASSPTIGGVLETQYF. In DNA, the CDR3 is TGTGCCAGCTCACCGACTATTGGAGGGGTATTAGAGACCCAGTACTTC. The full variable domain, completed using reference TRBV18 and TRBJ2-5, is NAGVMQNPRHLVRRRGQEARLRCSPMKGHSHVYWYRQLPEEGLKFMVYLQKENIIDESGMPKERFSAEFPKEGPSILRIQQVVRGDSAAYFCASSPTIGGVLETQYFGPGTRLLVL.

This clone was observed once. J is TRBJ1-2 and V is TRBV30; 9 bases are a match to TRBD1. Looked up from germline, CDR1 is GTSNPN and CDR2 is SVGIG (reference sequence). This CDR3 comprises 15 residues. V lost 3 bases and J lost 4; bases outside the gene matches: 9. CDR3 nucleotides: TGTGCCTGGAGGTTAACCGGGACAGGGATCTATGGCTACACCTTC. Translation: CAWRLTGTGIYGYTF.

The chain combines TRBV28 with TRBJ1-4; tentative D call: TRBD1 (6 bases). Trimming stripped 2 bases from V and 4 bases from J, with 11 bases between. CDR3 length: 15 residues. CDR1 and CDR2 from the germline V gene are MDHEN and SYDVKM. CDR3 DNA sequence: TGTGCCAGCAGTTTACCTCAGGGGTTTAATGAAAAACTGTTTTTT. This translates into CASSLPQGFNEKLFF.

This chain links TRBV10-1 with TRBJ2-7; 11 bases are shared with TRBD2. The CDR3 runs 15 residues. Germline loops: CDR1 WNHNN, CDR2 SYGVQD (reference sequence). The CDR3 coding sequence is TGCGAGGGTTCTAGCGGGGGGCCTTGCATCTACGAGCAGTACTTC. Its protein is CEGSSGGPCIYEQYF.

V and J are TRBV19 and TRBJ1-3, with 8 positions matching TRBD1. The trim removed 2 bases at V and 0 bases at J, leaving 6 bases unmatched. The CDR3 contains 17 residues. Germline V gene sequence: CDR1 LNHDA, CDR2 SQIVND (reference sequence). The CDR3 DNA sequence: TGTGCCAGTAGTATACTGGACAGGGCCTACTCTGGAAACACCATATATTTT. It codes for CASSILDRAYSGNTIYF.

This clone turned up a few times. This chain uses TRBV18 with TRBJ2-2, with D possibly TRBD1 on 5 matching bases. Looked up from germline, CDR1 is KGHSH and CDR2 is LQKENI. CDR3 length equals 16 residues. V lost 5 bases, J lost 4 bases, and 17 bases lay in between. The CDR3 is CASSSQANPGTGELFF. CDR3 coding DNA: TGTGCCAGCTCATCACAGGCCAACCCGGGCACCGGGGAGCTGTTTTTT.

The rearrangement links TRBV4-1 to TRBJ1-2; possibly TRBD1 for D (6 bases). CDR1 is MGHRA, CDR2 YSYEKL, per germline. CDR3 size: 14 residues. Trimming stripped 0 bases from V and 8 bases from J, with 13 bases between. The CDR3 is CASSQEVRGVGYTF. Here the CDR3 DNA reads TGCGCCAGCAGCCAAGAAGTCAGGGGTGTCGGCTACACCTTC.

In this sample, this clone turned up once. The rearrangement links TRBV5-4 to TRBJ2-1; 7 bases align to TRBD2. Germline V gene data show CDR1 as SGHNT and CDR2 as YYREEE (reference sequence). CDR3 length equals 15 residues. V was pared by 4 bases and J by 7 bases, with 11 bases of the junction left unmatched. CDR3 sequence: CASSGGGGPSNEQFF. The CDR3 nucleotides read TGTGCCAGCAGCGGGGGGGGAGGCCCCTCGAATGAGCAGTTCTTC.

The CDR3 protein is CASAGLAGSTDTQYF. The CDR3 DNA follows: TGTGCCAGCGCCGGACTAGCGGGGAGCACAGATACGCAGTATTTT. The rearrangement joins TRBV6-5 to TRBJ2-3, with TRBD2 matching over 12 bases. Germline V CDR1 and CDR2: MNHEY, SVGAGI. The trim removed 8 bases at V and 0 bases at J, leaving 3 bases unmatched. The CDR3 length is 15 residues.

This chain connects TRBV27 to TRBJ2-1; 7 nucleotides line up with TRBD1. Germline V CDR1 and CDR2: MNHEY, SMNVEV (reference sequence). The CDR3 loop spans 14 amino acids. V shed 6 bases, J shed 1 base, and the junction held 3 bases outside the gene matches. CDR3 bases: TGTGCCAGCAGCCGGACAGGTTCCTACAATGAGCAGTTCTTC. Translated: CASSRTGSYNEQFF.

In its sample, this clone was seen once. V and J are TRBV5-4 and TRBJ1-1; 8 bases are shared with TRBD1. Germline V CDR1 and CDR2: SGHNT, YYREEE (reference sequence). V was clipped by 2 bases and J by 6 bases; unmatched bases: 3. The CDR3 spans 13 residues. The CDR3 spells CASSLSGGPEAFF. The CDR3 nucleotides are TGTGCCAGCAGCTTATCAGGGGGCCCTGAAGCTTTCTTT. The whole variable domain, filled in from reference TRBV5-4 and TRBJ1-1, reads ETGVTQSPTHLIKTRGQQVTLRCSSQSGHNTVSWYQQALGQGPQFIFQYYREEENGRGNFPPRFSGLQFPNYSSELNVNALELDDSALYLCASSLSGGPEAFFGQGTRLTVV.

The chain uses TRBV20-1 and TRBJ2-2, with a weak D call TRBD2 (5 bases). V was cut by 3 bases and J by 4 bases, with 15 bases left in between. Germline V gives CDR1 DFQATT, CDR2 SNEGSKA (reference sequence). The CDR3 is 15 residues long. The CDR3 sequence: CSASERRTGTGELFF. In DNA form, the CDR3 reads TGCAGTGCTAGTGAAAGGAGGACGGGCACCGGGGAGCTGTTTTTT.

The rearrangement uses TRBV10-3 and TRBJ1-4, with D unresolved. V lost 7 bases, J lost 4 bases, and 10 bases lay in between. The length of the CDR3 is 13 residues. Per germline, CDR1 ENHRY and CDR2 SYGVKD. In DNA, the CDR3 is TGTGCCATCAAAAACTCCAATAATGAAAAACTGTTTTTT. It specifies CAIKNSNNEKLFF.